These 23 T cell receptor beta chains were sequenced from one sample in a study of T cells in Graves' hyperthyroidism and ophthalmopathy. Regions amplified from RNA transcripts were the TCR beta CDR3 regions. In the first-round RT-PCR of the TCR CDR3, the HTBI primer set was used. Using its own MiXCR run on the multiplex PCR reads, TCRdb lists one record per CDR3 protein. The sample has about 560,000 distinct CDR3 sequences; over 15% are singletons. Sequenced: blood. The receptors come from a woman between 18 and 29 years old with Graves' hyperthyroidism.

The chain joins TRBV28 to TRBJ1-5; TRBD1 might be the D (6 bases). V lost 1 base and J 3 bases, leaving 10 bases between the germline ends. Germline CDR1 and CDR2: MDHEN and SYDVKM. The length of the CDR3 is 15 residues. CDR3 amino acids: CASSLYRQVNQPQHF. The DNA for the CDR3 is TGTGCCAGCAGTTTATATAGACAGGTCAATCAGCCCCAGCATTTT.

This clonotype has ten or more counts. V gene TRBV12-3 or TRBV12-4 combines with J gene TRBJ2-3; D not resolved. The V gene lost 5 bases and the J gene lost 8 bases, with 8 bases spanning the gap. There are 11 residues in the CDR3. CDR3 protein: CASSTMATQYF. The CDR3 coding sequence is TGTGCCAGCAGTACTATGGCTACGCAGTATTTT.

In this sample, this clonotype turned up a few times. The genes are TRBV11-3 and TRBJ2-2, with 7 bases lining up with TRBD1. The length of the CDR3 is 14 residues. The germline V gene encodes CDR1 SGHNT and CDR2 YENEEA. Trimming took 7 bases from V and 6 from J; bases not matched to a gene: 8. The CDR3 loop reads CASNPGTVAGELFF. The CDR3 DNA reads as TGTGCCAGCAACCCCGGGACAGTGGCCGGGGAGCTGTTTTTT.

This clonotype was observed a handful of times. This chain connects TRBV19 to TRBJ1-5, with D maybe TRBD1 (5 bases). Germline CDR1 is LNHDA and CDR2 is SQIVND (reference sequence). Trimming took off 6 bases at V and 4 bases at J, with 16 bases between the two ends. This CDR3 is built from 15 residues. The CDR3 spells CASRIWGRANQPQHF. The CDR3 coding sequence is TGTGCCAGTAGGATCTGGGGCAGGGCTAATCAGCCCCAGCATTTT.

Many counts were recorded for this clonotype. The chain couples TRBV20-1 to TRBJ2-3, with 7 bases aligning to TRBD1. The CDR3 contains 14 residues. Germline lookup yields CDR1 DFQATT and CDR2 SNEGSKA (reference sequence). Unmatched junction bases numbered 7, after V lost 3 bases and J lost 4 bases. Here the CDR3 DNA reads TGCAGTGCTAGTGGGGACAGCCTTCCAGATACGCAGTATTTT. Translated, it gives CSASGDSLPDTQYF.

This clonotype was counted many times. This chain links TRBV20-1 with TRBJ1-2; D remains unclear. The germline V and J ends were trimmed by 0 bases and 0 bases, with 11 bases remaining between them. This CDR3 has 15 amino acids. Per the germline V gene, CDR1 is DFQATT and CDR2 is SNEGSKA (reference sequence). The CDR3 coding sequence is TGCAGTGCTAGAGATTGGGAAACAGCTAACTATGGCTACACCTTC. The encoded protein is CSARDWETANYGYTF.

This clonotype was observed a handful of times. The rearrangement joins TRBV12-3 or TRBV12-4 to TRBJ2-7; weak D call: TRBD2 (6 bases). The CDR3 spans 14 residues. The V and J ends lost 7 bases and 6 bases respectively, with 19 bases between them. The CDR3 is CASTQAEGPCEQYF. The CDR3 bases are TGTGCCAGCACCCAAGCGGAGGGGCCCTGCGAGCAGTACTTC.

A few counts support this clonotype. The CDR3 is CASSLGPPPQETQYF. CDR3 DNA: TGTGCCAGCAGTTTGGGACCTCCCCCCCAAGAGACCCAGTACTTC. This chain links TRBV28 with TRBJ2-5; D assignment may be TRBD1 or TRBD2 (5 bases each). V gave up 3 bases and J gave up 1 base, with 12 bases separating them. Germline assignment: CDR1 MDHEN and CDR2 SYDVKM. There are 15 residues in the CDR3.

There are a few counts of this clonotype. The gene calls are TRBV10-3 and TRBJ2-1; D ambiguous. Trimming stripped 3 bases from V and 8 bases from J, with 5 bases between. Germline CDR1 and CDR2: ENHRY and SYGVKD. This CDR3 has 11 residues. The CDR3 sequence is CAISDIDEQFF. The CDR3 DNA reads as TGTGCCATCAGTGACATCGATGAGCAGTTCTTC.

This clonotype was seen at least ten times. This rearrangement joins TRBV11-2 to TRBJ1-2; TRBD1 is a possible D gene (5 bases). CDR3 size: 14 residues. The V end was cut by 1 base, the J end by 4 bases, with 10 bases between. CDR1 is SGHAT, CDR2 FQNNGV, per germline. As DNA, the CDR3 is TGTGCCAGCAGCTTAGGACTTGGGGCCTATGGCTACACCTTC. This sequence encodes CASSLGLGAYGYTF.

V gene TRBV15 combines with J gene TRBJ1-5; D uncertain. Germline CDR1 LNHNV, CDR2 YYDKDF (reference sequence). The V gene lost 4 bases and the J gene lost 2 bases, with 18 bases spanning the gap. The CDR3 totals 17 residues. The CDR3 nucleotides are TGTGCCACCAGCATGAGTCGGGCCCTGGGCGGCAATCAGCCCCAGCATTTT. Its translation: CATSMSRALGGNQPQHF.

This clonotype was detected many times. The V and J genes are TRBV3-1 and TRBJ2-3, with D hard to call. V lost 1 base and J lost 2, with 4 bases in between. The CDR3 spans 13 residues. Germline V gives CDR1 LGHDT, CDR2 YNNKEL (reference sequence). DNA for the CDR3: TGTGCCAGCAGCCAAGTTATCACAGATACGCAGTATTTT. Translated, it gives CASSQVITDTQYF.

CDR3 in amino acids: CSATAAGQNGYTF. The DNA for the CDR3 is TGCAGTGCCACCGCGGCGGGACAAAACGGCTACACCTTC. The V gene is TRBV20-1, the J gene TRBJ1-2; perhaps TRBD1 as D (6 bases). The V and J ends lost 6 bases and 8 bases respectively, with 19 bases between them. The CDR3 loop spans 13 amino acids. Germline V lookup: CDR1 DFQATT, CDR2 SNEGSKA (reference sequence).

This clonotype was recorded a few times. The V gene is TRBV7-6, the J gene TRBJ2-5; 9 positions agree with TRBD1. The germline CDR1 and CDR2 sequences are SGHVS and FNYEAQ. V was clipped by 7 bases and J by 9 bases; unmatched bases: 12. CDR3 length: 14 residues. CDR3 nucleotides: TGTGCCAGCAACAGGGGGCCCTCGGGTGAGGCCCAGTACTTC. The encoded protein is CASNRGPSGEAQYF.

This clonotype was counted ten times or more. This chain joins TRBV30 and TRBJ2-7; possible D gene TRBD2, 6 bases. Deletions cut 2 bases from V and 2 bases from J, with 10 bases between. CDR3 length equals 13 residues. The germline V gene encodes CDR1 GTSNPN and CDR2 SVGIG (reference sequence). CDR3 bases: TGTGCCTGGAGTAGCGGGTTTACCTACGAGCAGTACTTC. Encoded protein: CAWSSGFTYEQYF.

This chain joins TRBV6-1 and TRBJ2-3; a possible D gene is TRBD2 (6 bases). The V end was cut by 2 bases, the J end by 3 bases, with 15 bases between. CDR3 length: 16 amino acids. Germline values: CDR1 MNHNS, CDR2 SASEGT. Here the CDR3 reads CASSELGAGRTDTQYF. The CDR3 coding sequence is TGTGCCAGCAGTGAACTTGGGGCTGGGAGGACAGATACGCAGTATTTT.

CDR3 loop: CASSPDPGITYEQYF. In nucleotides, the CDR3 is TGTGCCAGCAGTCCAGATCCCGGAATAACCTACGAGCAGTACTTC. The rearrangement joins TRBV27 to TRBJ2-7; D remains ambiguous. The CDR3 extends over 15 amino acids. V lost 5 bases and J lost 2, with 16 bases in between. The germline CDR1 and CDR2 sequences are MNHEY and SMNVEV (reference sequence).

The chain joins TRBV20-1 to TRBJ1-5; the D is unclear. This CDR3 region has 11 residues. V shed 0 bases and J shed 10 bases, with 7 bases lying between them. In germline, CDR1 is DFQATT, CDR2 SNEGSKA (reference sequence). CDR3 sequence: CSARDPPPQHF. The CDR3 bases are TGCAGTGCTAGAGATCCCCCTCCCCAGCATTTT.

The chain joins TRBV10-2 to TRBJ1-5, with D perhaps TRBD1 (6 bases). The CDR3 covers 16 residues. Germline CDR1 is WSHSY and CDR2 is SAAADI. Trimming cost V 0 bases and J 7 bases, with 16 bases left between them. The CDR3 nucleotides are TGCGCCAGCAGTGAGTCGACAGGAGCGGTTGACCAGCCCCAGCATTTT. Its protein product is CASSESTGAVDQPQHF.

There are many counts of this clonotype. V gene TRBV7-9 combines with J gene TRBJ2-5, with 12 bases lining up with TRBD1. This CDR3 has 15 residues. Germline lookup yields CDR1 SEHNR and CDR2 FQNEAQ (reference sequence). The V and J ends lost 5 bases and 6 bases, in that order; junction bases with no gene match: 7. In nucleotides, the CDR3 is TGTGCCAGCAGCCCTGGGACAGGGGGCTCACAGACCCAGTACTTC. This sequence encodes CASSPGTGGSQTQYF.

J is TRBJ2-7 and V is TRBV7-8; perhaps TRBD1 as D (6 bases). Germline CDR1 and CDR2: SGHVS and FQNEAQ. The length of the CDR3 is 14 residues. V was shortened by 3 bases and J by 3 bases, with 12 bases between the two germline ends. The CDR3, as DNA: TGTGCCAGCAGCTTTTCAAGGACAGACTACGAGCAGTACTTC. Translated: CASSFSRTDYEQYF.

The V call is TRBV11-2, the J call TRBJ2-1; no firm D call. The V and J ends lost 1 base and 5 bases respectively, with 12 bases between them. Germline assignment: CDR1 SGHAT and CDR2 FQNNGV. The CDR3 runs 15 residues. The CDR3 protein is CASSLVSVENNEQFF. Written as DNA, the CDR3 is TGTGCCAGCAGCTTAGTATCGGTGGAGAACAATGAGCAGTTCTTC.

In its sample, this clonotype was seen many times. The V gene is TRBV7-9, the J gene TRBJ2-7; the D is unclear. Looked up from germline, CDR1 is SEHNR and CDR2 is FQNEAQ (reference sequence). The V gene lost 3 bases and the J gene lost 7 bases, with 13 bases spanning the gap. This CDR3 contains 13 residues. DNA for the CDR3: TGTGCCAGCAGCTTCTGGTCCACAGAGGAGCAGTACTTC. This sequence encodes CASSFWSTEEQYF.